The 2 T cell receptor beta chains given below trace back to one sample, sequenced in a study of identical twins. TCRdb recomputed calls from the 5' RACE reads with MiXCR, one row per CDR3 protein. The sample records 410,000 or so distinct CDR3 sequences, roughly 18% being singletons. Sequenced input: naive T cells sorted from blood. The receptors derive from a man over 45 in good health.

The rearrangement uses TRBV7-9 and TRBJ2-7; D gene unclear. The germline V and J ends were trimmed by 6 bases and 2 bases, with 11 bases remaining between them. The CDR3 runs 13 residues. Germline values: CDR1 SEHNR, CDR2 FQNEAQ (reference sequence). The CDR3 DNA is TGTGCCAGCAGACCGTCGGGTACCTACGAGCAGTACTTC. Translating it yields CASRPSGTYEQYF.

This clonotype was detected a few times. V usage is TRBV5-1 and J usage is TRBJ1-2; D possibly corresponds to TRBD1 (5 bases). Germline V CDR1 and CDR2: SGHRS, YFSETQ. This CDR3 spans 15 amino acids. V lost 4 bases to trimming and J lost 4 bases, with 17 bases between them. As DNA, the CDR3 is TGCGCCAGCAGCCCCCGTCCCGGGACGGCCTATGGCTACACCTTC. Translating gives CASSPRPGTAYGYTF. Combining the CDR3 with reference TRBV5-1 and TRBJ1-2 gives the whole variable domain KAGVTQTPRYLIKTRGQQVTLSCSPISGHRSVSWYQQTPGQGLQFLFEYFSETQRNKGNFPGRFSGRQFSNSRSEMNVSTLELGDSALYLCASSPRPGTAYGYTFGSGTRLTVV.